Listed here are 27 T cell receptor beta chains from one sample, sequenced in a study of identical twins. TCRdb reprocessed the 5' RACE reads with MiXCR, giving one entry per CDR3 protein. The sample records around 960,000 distinct CDR3 sequences, 12% being singletons. This same sample was also part of a study on yellow fever vaccine responses in identical twins.

Sequenced: PBMCs. The receptors were sampled from a woman aged 18-29 years in good health.

The sample holds many counts of this clonotype. The chain combines TRBV12-3 or TRBV12-4 with TRBJ1-2, with D uncertain. CDR3 length equals 13 residues. Trimming removed 3 bases from V and 4 bases from J, with 9 bases in between. The CDR3 DNA reads TGTGCCAGCAGTTTTCCATCTTCCTATGGCTACACCTTC. Translating gives CASSFPSSYGYTF.

This chain connects TRBV19 to TRBJ2-5; D is unclear. The CDR3 extends over 15 amino acids. Trimming removed 5 bases at V and 0 bases at J, with 13 bases between. Germline CDR1 and CDR2: LNHDA and SQIVND (reference sequence). The CDR3 loop reads CASSPETTYQETQYF. As DNA, the CDR3 is TGTGCCAGTAGTCCGGAAACCACGTACCAAGAGACCCAGTACTTC.

The sample holds a few counts of this clonotype. The rearrangement joins TRBV4-1 to TRBJ1-3; D not certain. Germline CDR1 and CDR2: MGHRA and YSYEKL. Trimming cost V 0 bases and J 8 bases, with 14 bases left between them. This CDR3 comprises 15 residues. The CDR3 sequence: CASSQEGFPRDTIYF. The CDR3 DNA reads as TGCGCCAGCAGCCAAGAAGGATTTCCCAGAGACACCATATATTTT.

This clonotype appeared a few times. This sequence joins TRBV5-6 and TRBJ2-2; tentatively, D is TRBD1 (6 bases). CDR1 is SGHDT and CDR2 is YYEEEE in the germline V gene. The V end was cut by 2 bases, the J end by 6 bases, with 11 bases between. This CDR3 is built from 14 residues. This CDR3 reads CASSFLRGSGELFF. The CDR3 DNA follows: TGTGCCAGCAGCTTCCTGAGGGGGTCCGGGGAGCTGTTTTTT.

This clonotype has just a few counts. The chain uses TRBV5-1 and TRBJ1-1; no reliable D call. V lost 3 bases and J 4 bases, leaving 13 bases between the germline ends. CDR3 length: 14 residues. Germline values: CDR1 SGHRS, CDR2 YFSETQ. The CDR3 reads CASSSERVGTEAFF. CDR3 bases: TGCGCCAGCAGCTCCGAGAGGGTGGGCACTGAAGCTTTCTTT.

The chain recombines TRBV11-2 with TRBJ1-1; 9 bases fit TRBD1. The germline CDR1 and CDR2 sequences are SGHAT and FQNNGV. The V segment lost 1 base and the J segment 4 bases; nucleotides outside the gene matches: 4. There are 15 residues in the CDR3. CDR3 in DNA: TGTGCCAGCAGCTTAGTACAGGGGGCCGGCACTGAAGCTTTCTTT. Protein product: CASSLVQGAGTEAFF.

This clonotype was seen a handful of times. The chain uses TRBV11-2 and TRBJ2-7, with TRBD2 matching 8 bases. CDR3 length equals 15 residues. The junction had 11 bases not matched to a gene; V was cut back by 7 bases and J by 3 bases. In germline, CDR1 is SGHAT, CDR2 FQNNGV. This CDR3 reads CASTIQAGVIYEQYF. In DNA, the CDR3 is TGTGCCAGCACCATACAAGCGGGAGTCATCTACGAGCAGTACTTC.

This clonotype appeared a few times. This chain connects TRBV15 to TRBJ2-2; D gene ambiguous. The ends were cut back, 0 bases at V and 1 base at J, with 9 bases in the middle. There are 16 residues in the CDR3. CDR1 is LNHNV, CDR2 YYDKDF, per germline (reference sequence). DNA of the CDR3: TGTGCCACCAGCAGAGATCACGGCAGGAACACCGGGGAGCTGTTTTTT. It specifies CATSRDHGRNTGELFF.

In DNA form, the CDR3 reads TGTGCCAGCAGCCCGCGGGGGACTAGTTTTCCGCCAGATACGCAGTATTTT. Translating it yields CASSPRGTSFPPDTQYF. V is TRBV7-6 and J is TRBJ2-3; 8 bases map to TRBD2. CDR3 length: 17 residues. CDR1 and CDR2 from the germline V gene are SGHVS and FNYEAQ. The V and J ends lost 5 bases and 4 bases, in that order; junction bases with no gene match: 14.

The chain recombines TRBV7-9 with TRBJ2-2, with 9 bases that match TRBD1. The ends lost 7 bases at V and 0 bases at J; junction bases unmatched: 6. The CDR3 contains 16 residues. Germline values: CDR1 SEHNR, CDR2 FQNEAQ (reference sequence). For the CDR3, the DNA is TGTGCCAGCACTAAACAGGGGGCTACGAACACCGGGGAGCTGTTTTTT. Encoded protein: CASTKQGATNTGELFF.

The rearrangement links TRBV6-8 to TRBJ2-7; D not certain. V shed 0 bases and J shed 9 bases, with 15 bases lying between them. CDR1 and CDR2 (germline): MNHGY, SAAAGT. CDR3 length: 14 amino acids. CDR3 loop: CASSYSGGVFGQYV. In DNA, the CDR3 is TGTGCCAGCAGTTACTCGGGTGGAGTATTCGGGCAGTACGTC.

This clonotype was seen more than once but under ten times. The chain uses TRBV4-1 and TRBJ2-5; 10 bases match TRBD1. Germline lookup yields CDR1 MGHRA and CDR2 YSYEKL. The CDR3 is 16 residues long. Losses at the gene ends were 0 bases for V and 1 base for J; bases not matched to a gene: 2. The CDR3 DNA follows: TGCGCCAGCAGCCAAGATGGGACAGGGGTCCAAGAGACCCAGTACTTC. Its translation: CASSQDGTGVQETQYF.

The chain is built from TRBV2 and TRBJ2-2; 8 bases line up with TRBD2. The CDR3 contains 16 residues. The germline V gene encodes CDR1 SNHLY and CDR2 FYNNEI. V lost 5 bases to trimming and J lost 8 bases; unmatched junction nucleotides: 13. This CDR3 is CASSSPGLGTLGELFF. The CDR3 region has the DNA TGTGCCAGCAGTTCGCCGGGACTAGGGACTCTAGGGGAGCTGTTTTTT.

This clonotype appeared a few times. The rearrangement links TRBV2 to TRBJ1-1, with D hard to call. The V end lost 6 bases, the J end lost 1 base, and 9 bases lay between the germline ends. Germline CDR1 is SNHLY and CDR2 is FYNNEI. The CDR3 spans 13 residues. CDR3 region: CASSKEGNTEAFF. The CDR3 region has the DNA TGTGCCAGCAGCAAAGAGGGGAACACTGAAGCTTTCTTT.

This chain uses TRBV6-9 with TRBJ2-1; TRBD1 is a possible D gene (5 bases). The V and J ends lost 2 bases and 5 bases respectively, with 7 bases between them. The CDR3 sequence is 13 residues long. Germline CDR1 and CDR2: MNHGY and SVAAGI. The CDR3 coding sequence is TGTGCCAGCAGTTATGACAGTAACAATGAGCAGTTCTTC. Translating gives CASSYDSNNEQFF.

The sample holds a few counts of this clonotype. The chain employs TRBV28 and TRBJ2-1; D is uncertain. Germline CDR1 and CDR2: MDHEN and SYDVKM. V was cut by 7 bases and J by 7 bases, with 17 bases left in between. The length of the CDR3 is 14 residues. The CDR3 nucleotides read TGTGCCAGCAAAAACACCCGTTTGGGGAATGAGCAGTTCTTC. It encodes CASKNTRLGNEQFF.

The gene calls are TRBV7-9 and TRBJ1-2; TRBD1 matches 8 bases. Germline lookup yields CDR1 SEHNR and CDR2 FQNEAQ (reference sequence). The CDR3 runs 15 residues. The trim removed 5 bases at V and 4 bases at J, leaving 9 bases unmatched. CDR3 nucleotides: TGTGCCAGCAGCGCTCGACAGGGGTCGAGCTATGGCTACACCTTC. Amino acid sequence: CASSARQGSSYGYTF.

Only a few counts were recorded for this clonotype. The chain carries TRBV7-9 and TRBJ1-2, with TRBD1 identical over 10 bases. The V gene end was trimmed by 2 bases and the J gene end by 3 bases; junction bases not matched to a gene: 6. CDR1 is SEHNR, CDR2 FQNEAQ, per germline (reference sequence). CDR3 size: 16 residues. In nucleotides, the CDR3 is TGTGCCAGCAGCTTAACGGGACAGGGGCAGGACTATGGCTACACCTTC. This translates into CASSLTGQGQDYGYTF.

This sequence joins TRBV20-1 and TRBJ1-4; TRBD1 might be the D (6 bases). In germline, CDR1 is DFQATT, CDR2 SNEGSKA (reference sequence). V lost 3 bases to trimming and J lost 4 bases, with 9 bases between them. There are 13 residues in the CDR3. The CDR3 DNA reads TGCAGTGCTAGTAAGGGGGTTAATGAAAAACTGTTTTTT. Translating gives CSASKGVNEKLFF.

This clonotype was recorded a few times. The V gene is TRBV10-2, the J gene TRBJ2-5; no clear D gene. Germline CDR1 and CDR2: WSHSY and SAAADI. Trimming pared 5 bases from V and 2 bases from J, leaving 12 bases between. The length of the CDR3 is 14 residues. The CDR3 nucleotides are TGCGCCAGCAGTAACCCACAAGGACAAGAGACCCAGTACTTC. Encoded protein: CASSNPQGQETQYF.

This clonotype has a count of ten or more. This chain uses TRBV7-8 with TRBJ2-2; 9 bases fit TRBD1. The CDR3 loop spans 16 amino acids. The germline V gene has CDR1 SGHVS and CDR2 FQNEAQ. The V segment lost 4 bases and the J segment 1 base; nucleotides outside the gene matches: 4. CDR3 bases: TGTGCCAGCAGCTCAAGACAGGGGGGGAACACCGGGGAGCTGTTTTTT. Its protein is CASSSRQGGNTGELFF.

Only a few counts were recorded for this clonotype. The chain couples TRBV12-3 or TRBV12-4 to TRBJ1-4, with TRBD1 identical over 7 bases. This CDR3 region has 15 residues. V shed 6 bases, J shed 4 bases, and the junction held 8 bases outside the gene matches. The CDR3 here is CASSPQGGNNEKLFF. The CDR3 DNA is TGTGCCAGCAGCCCCCAGGGGGGGAATAATGAAAAACTGTTTTTT.

The CDR3 spells CATSNIGQGRAFF. CDR3 sequence (DNA): TGTGCCACCAGCAACATCGGACAGGGGAGAGCTTTCTTT. This chain links TRBV15 with TRBJ1-1, with TRBD1 matching over 9 bases. CDR1 and CDR2 (germline): LNHNV, YYDKDF (reference sequence). The CDR3 runs 13 residues. Unmatched junction bases numbered 7, after V lost 4 bases and J lost 10 bases.

J is TRBJ2-7 and V is TRBV11-1; D may be TRBD2 (5 bases). V gave up 1 base and J gave up 0 bases, with 19 bases separating them. This CDR3 comprises 18 residues. Germline V gene data show CDR1 as SGHAT and CDR2 as FQDESV (reference sequence). The CDR3 nucleotides read TGTGCCAGCAGCTTAGTCTTCCTTGGTAGCGCAAGCTCCTACGAGCAGTACTTC. Translation: CASSLVFLGSASSYEQYF.

This clonotype has only a few counts. CDR3 nucleotides: TGTGCCAGCAGTTCACGGCCTGCGCTAGTTACGCAGTATTTT. This codes for CASSSRPALVTQYF. The chain combines TRBV6-2 or TRBV6-3 with TRBJ2-3, with D unclear. V was clipped by 4 bases and J by 8 bases, with 16 bases between them. Germline loops: CDR1 MNHEY, CDR2 SVGEGT. The CDR3 length is 14 residues.

This clonotype has at least ten counts. V is TRBV27 and J is TRBJ2-2; 11 bases are shared with TRBD2. Looked up from germline, CDR1 is MNHEY and CDR2 is SMNVEV (reference sequence). The V and J ends lost 2 bases and 4 bases, in that order; junction bases with no gene match: 3. The CDR3 length is 16 residues. As DNA, the CDR3 is TGTGCCAGCAGTTTACGGCTAGCGGGGGGCACCGGGGAGCTGTTTTTT. Translating it yields CASSLRLAGGTGELFF.

V is TRBV7-3 and J is TRBJ2-1, with 7 positions matching TRBD2. There are 19 residues in the CDR3. Germline-derived CDR1 and CDR2 are SGHTA and FQGTGA. V was pared by 1 base and J by 5 bases, with 17 bases of the junction left unmatched. CDR3 sequence reads: CASSLNPFPGREYNNEQFF. CDR3 bases: TGTGCCAGCAGCTTAAACCCCTTCCCTGGGCGGGAGTATAACAATGAGCAGTTCTTC.